These 9 T cell receptor beta chains share one sample of origin, sequenced in a study of cytomegalovirus exposure and HLA in healthy donors. PCR amplification relied on 60 Vbeta primers (plus 13 Jbeta primers). Clones were sequenced by immunoSEQ multiplex PCR, and TCRdb holds only the in-frame ones, with some missing. The sample includes 100,000 to 150,000 clones, over 70% seen only once; the top ten take roughly 3%. Sequenced sample: PBMCs. These receptor sequences come from a woman between 50 and 59 years old in good health and CMV-seronegative.

This clone occurred a few times. A junction boundary mismatches the germline segment, possibly from a read error. V usage is TRBV7-9 and J usage is TRBJ2-1, with 11 bases fitting TRBD1. This CDR3 region has 17 residues. Germline V gene data show CDR1 as SEHNR and CDR2 as FQNEAQ (reference sequence). The DNA of the CDR3 is TGTTCCAGCAGCTCCCCCCTGGACAGGGGGCTATACAATGAGCAGTTCTTC. Its translation: CSSSSPLDRGLYNEQFF.

This clone has only a few counts. The CDR3 DNA reads TGCGCCAGCAGTTATACCAGGGACTCCTCCTACGAGCAGTACTTC. The encoded protein is CASSYTRDSSYEQYF. This chain joins TRBV5-1 and TRBJ2-7; tentatively, D is TRBD2 (6 bases). Germline V gene sequence: CDR1 SGHRS, CDR2 YFSETQ. The ends were cut back, 5 bases at V and 0 bases at J, with 15 bases in the middle. This CDR3 contains 15 residues.

This clone appeared a few times. The DNA for the CDR3 is TGTGCCAGCAGCTACGCTAGCGGGAGTATGTACGAGCAGTACTTC. Protein sequence: CASSYASGSMYEQYF. This chain links TRBV7-3 with TRBJ2-7, with 10 bases aligning to TRBD2. Trimming cost V 4 bases and J 4 bases; bases outside gene matches: 7. CDR3 length equals 15 residues. Germline V gene data show CDR1 as SGHTA and CDR2 as FQGTGA.

This CDR3 is CASSPPPWTALTQYF. CDR3 in DNA: TGTGCCAGCAGTCCACCCCCTTGGACTGCTCTAACGCAGTATTTT. J is TRBJ2-3 and V is TRBV7-2; weak D call: TRBD2 (5 bases). The CDR3 sequence is 15 residues long. Trimming took 6 bases from V and 9 from J, leaving 22 bases between them. Germline CDR1 reads SGHTA; CDR2 reads FQGNSA.

The chain employs TRBV28 and TRBJ2-3; 11 bases match TRBD2. From germline, CDR1 is MDHEN and CDR2 SYDVKM. The CDR3 is 18 residues long. The trim removed 3 bases at V and 0 bases at J, leaving 8 bases unmatched. In DNA form, the CDR3 reads TGTGCCAGCAGTTTCGGACTAGCGGGCCCTTCTAGCACAGATACGCAGTATTTT. Its protein product is CASSFGLAGPSSTDTQYF. Looking up the rest from reference TRBV28 and TRBJ2-3 gives the full variable domain: DVKVTQSSRYLVKRTGEKVFLECVQDMDHENMFWYRQDPGLGLRLIYFSYDVKMKEKGDIPEGYSVSREKKERFSLILESASTNQTSMYLCASSFGLAGPSSTDTQYFGPGTRLTVL.

The chain carries TRBV30 and TRBJ2-3, with D maybe TRBD1 (5 bases). The CDR3 length is 14 residues. V was clipped by 1 base and J by 3 bases, with 11 bases between them. In germline, CDR1 is GTSNPN, CDR2 SVGIG (reference sequence). This CDR3 reads CAWSGRDGTDTQYF. CDR3 nucleotides: TGTGCCTGGAGTGGCAGGGATGGGACAGATACGCAGTATTTT.

V and J are TRBV30 and TRBJ2-4; D might be TRBD2 (5 bases). CDR3 size: 12 residues. Germline V gives CDR1 GTSNPN, CDR2 SVGIG (reference sequence). V lost 4 bases and J lost 6, with 10 bases in between. CDR3 sequence reads: CAWISRGNIQYF. In nucleotides, the CDR3 is TGTGCCTGGATCTCACGGGGAAACATTCAGTACTTC.

The genes are TRBV9 and TRBJ1-2; no reliable D call. CDR1 and CDR2 from the germline V gene are SGDLS and YYNGEE. The CDR3 is 12 residues long. V was shortened by 2 bases and J by 4 bases, with 6 bases between the two germline ends. The DNA of the CDR3 is TGTGCCAGCAGCGTGGGGAGCTATGGCTACACCTTC. Protein product: CASSVGSYGYTF.

This clone was observed once. J is TRBJ1-1 and V is TRBV7-8; TRBD1 is a possible D gene (6 bases). Germline CDR1 reads SGHVS; CDR2 reads FQNEAQ. The length of the CDR3 is 15 residues. V was pared by 5 bases and J by 2 bases, with 15 bases between. The CDR3 bases are TGTGCCAGCAGCCCCGAGGGGGAACTTAACACTGAAGCTTTCTTT. This translates into CASSPEGELNTEAFF.